Below are 21 T cell receptor beta chains sequenced from a single sample in a study of blood T cell repertoires in COVID-19. Profiling relied on immunoSEQ multiplex PCR, and the TCRdb table lists in-frame clones only, not all of them. There are 300,000 or so clones in the sample; about 88% occur only once, and 1.3% lies in the top ten. The sample comprised peripheral blood. All receptors come from an older man with acute or convalescent COVID-19.

There are a few counts of this clone. This rearrangement joins TRBV21-1 to TRBJ2-1; TRBD2 is the table's D call and was not checked against the DNA. TRBV21-1 is shown as a pseudogene. The CDR3 covers 17 residues. The CDR3 reads CASSKPRLAVVCNEQFF. The CDR3 nucleotides are TGTGCCAGCAGCAAACCACGCCTAGCGGTAGTTTGTAATGAGCAGTTCTTC.

The table lists this clone with a count of one. V usage is TRBV28 and J usage is TRBJ1-1; TRBD1 matches at 8 bases. The V segment lost 7 bases and the J segment 4 bases; nucleotides outside the gene matches: 11. The CDR3 is made up of 15 amino acids. Germline assignment: CDR1 MDHEN and CDR2 SYDVKM. The chain's CDR3 is CASIQTGVGGTEAFF. DNA of the CDR3: TGTGCCAGCATCCAGACAGGGGTAGGGGGCACTGAAGCTTTCTTT.

The rearrangement uses TRBV27 and TRBJ2-3; 12 positions agree with TRBD2. Germline values: CDR1 MNHEY, CDR2 SMNVEV (reference sequence). The CDR3 has 17 residues. V was clipped by 0 bases and J by 4 bases; unmatched bases: 5. The CDR3 sequence: CASSLSSSGRASDTQYF. Here the CDR3 DNA reads TGTGCCAGCAGTTTATCATCTAGCGGGAGGGCCTCAGATACGCAGTATTTT.

This clone came up a few times. The chain recombines TRBV7-8 with TRBJ1-2; tentative D call: TRBD1 (5 bases). Trimming left V 4 bases short and J 8 bases short, with 14 bases between. Germline CDR1 reads SGHVS; CDR2 reads FQNEAQ. The CDR3 runs to 13 residues. In DNA form, the CDR3 reads TGTGCCAGCAGCTCGATCAGGGATTACGGCTACACCTTC. Amino acids: CASSSIRDYGYTF. Using reference TRBV7-8 and TRBJ1-2 for the parts outside the CDR3, the full variable domain is GAGVSQSPRYKVAKRGQDVALRCDPISGHVSLFWYQQALGQGPEFLTYFQNEAQLDKSGLPSDRFFAERPEGSVSTLKIQRTQQEDSAVYLCASSSIRDYGYTFGSGTRLTVV.

This chain links TRBV7-2 with TRBJ2-1; possible D gene TRBD2, 5 bases. V gave up 3 bases and J gave up 4 bases, with 10 bases separating them. The CDR3 length is 14 residues. CDR1 and CDR2 (germline): SGHTA, FQGNSA. This CDR3 reads CASSFGADYNEQFF. The CDR3 DNA reads as TGTGCCAGCAGCTTCGGAGCGGATTACAATGAGCAGTTCTTC. The full variable domain, its missing parts supplied by reference TRBV7-2 and TRBJ2-1, is GAGVSQSPSNKVTEKGKDVELRCDPISGHTALYWYRQSLGQGLEFLIYFQGNSAPDKSGLPSDRFSAERTGGSVSTLTIQRTQQEDSAVYLCASSFGADYNEQFFGPGTRLTVL.

This chain links TRBV30 with TRBJ2-3, with D uncertain. The CDR3 spans 14 residues. Trimming took 5 bases from V and 4 from J, leaving 16 bases between them. The germline V gene has CDR1 GTSNPN and CDR2 SVGIG (reference sequence). The CDR3 loop is CAWELLAVPDTQYF. In nucleotides, the CDR3 is TGTGCCTGGGAGCTCTTAGCAGTACCAGATACGCAGTATTTT.

The chain recombines TRBV14 with TRBJ2-7; tentatively, D is TRBD2 (6 bases). CDR1 and CDR2 from the germline V gene are SGHDN and FVKESK. The CDR3 runs 14 residues. V shed 2 bases and J shed 1 base, with 9 bases lying between them. This CDR3 reads CASSQPGLSYEQYF. The CDR3 coding sequence is TGTGCCAGCAGCCAACCGGGACTTTCCTACGAGCAGTACTTC.

V gene TRBV15 combines with J gene TRBJ2-1; TRBD2 matches at 11 bases. Germline V gene data show CDR1 as LNHNV and CDR2 as YYDKDF (reference sequence). The CDR3 runs to 14 residues. The V segment lost 7 bases and the J segment 4 bases; nucleotides outside the gene matches: 3. The CDR3 nucleotides read TGTGCCACCACCTTAGCGGGGGGGTACAATGAGCAGTTCTTC. It translates to CATTLAGGYNEQFF.

The chain has TRBV25-1 and TRBJ1-6, with D hard to call. The V end was cut by 7 bases, the J end by 6 bases, with 10 bases between. Germline-derived CDR1 and CDR2 are MGHDK and SYGVNS. There are 13 residues in the CDR3. The CDR3 protein is CASTGMGNSPLHF. The CDR3 DNA follows: TGTGCCAGCACGGGGATGGGTAATTCACCCCTCCACTTT.

The gene calls are TRBV6-1 and TRBJ2-7, with TRBD1 matching 8 bases. The CDR3 spans 16 residues. V lost 4 bases, J lost 1 base, and 9 bases stayed unmatched. Per the germline V gene, CDR1 is MNHNS and CDR2 is SASEGT. CDR3 residues: CASSAVWTGRSYEQYF. CDR3 sequence (DNA): TGTGCCAGCAGTGCCGTTTGGACAGGGCGATCCTACGAGCAGTACTTC.

This clone was seen a single time. V gene TRBV7-8 combines with J gene TRBJ2-7; 12 nucleotides match TRBD2. Germline V gene sequence: CDR1 SGHVS, CDR2 FQNEAQ. V shed 1 base, J shed 7 bases, and the junction held 5 bases outside the gene matches. The CDR3 sequence is 15 residues long. CDR3 DNA sequence: TGTGCCAGCAGCTTAGAGACTAGCGGGAGACAGGAGCAGTACTTC. This translates into CASSLETSGRQEQYF.

The chain carries TRBV6-2 or TRBV6-3 and TRBJ2-7, with 7 bases lining up with TRBD1. In germline, CDR1 is MNHEY, CDR2 SVGEGT. The V segment lost 2 bases and the J segment 2 bases; nucleotides outside the gene matches: 3. The CDR3 sequence is 14 residues long. The CDR3 nucleotides read TGTGCCAGCAGTTACGGGACAGCTACCTACGAGCAGTACTTC. Protein: CASSYGTATYEQYF.

Only one count was recorded for this clone. The chain joins TRBV6-6 to TRBJ1-5; 7 bases are a match to TRBD1. CDR1 and CDR2 (germline): MNHNY, SVGAGI (reference sequence). CDR3 length equals 18 residues. Trimming cost V 5 bases and J 2 bases; bases outside gene matches: 15. The CDR3 coding sequence is TGTGCCAGCAGTCCCCCACCGACAGGGAGGAGCGGCAATCAGCCCCAGCATTTT. The encoded protein is CASSPPPTGRSGNQPQHF.

This sequence joins TRBV6-5 and TRBJ2-1; 7 nucleotides agree with TRBD2. In germline, CDR1 is MNHEY, CDR2 SVGAGI. J gave up 3 bases and V 5 bases, and 1 base lay outside the gene matches. The CDR3 is 13 residues long. CDR3 DNA: TGTGCCAGCAGTCCGGGAGGCTACAATGAGCAGTTCTTC. It specifies CASSPGGYNEQFF.

In the case of this clone: The same CDR3 can be traced to other DNA sequences in this sample. The V and J genes are TRBV5-1 and TRBJ1-4; D unclear. The V and J ends lost 0 bases and 0 bases respectively, with 6 bases between them. Germline CDR1 is SGHRS and CDR2 is YFSETQ. The CDR3 runs 15 residues. The CDR3 coding sequence is TGCGCCAGCAGCTTGGGGAGCGCAACTAATGAAAAACTGTTTTTT. This gives the protein CASSLGSATNEKLFF.

The chain employs TRBV5-5 and TRBJ1-4; D not resolved. Germline lookup yields CDR1 SGHKS and CDR2 YYEKEE (reference sequence). This CDR3 contains 15 residues. V lost 4 bases and J 2 bases, leaving 12 bases between the germline ends. In DNA, the CDR3 is TGTGCCAGCAGCAGGAACAGCTACACTAATGAAAAACTGTTTTTT. It codes for CASSRNSYTNEKLFF.

J is TRBJ2-6 and V is TRBV4-3; D possibly corresponds to TRBD2 (6 bases). V was cut by 0 bases and J by 2 bases, with 8 bases left in between. This CDR3 spans 16 amino acids. Germline CDR1 reads LGHNA; CDR2 reads YSLEER. The CDR3 loop reads CASSQDGGTGANVLTF. CDR3 sequence (DNA): TGCGCCAGCAGCCAAGACGGAGGGACTGGGGCCAACGTCCTGACTTTC.

The chain is built from TRBV7-9 and TRBJ2-1; TRBD1 is a possible D gene (5 bases). Germline-derived CDR1 and CDR2 are SEHNR and FQNEAQ (reference sequence). This CDR3 region has 13 residues. Trimming removed 5 bases from V and 15 bases from J, with 20 bases in between. CDR3 sequence: CASSRNAQGWPFF. The CDR3 DNA follows: TGTGCCAGCAGCCGAAACGCCCAGGGATGGCCGTTCTTC. The full variable domain, rest sourced from reference TRBV7-9 and TRBJ2-1, is DTGVSQNPRHKITKRGQNVTFRCDPISEHNRLYWYRQTLGQGPEFLTYFQNEAQLEKSRLLSDRFSAERPKGSFSTLEIQRTEQGDSAMYLCASSRNAQGWPFFGPGTRLTVL.

This clone was seen only once. The chain couples TRBV19 to TRBJ1-2, with TRBD1 identical over 7 bases. The CDR3 loop spans 15 amino acids. Germline values: CDR1 LNHDA, CDR2 SQIVND (reference sequence). Germline trimming cut 3 bases from V and 2 bases from J; bases unmatched to any gene: 6. The CDR3 nucleotides are TGTGCCAGTAGTATGTACAGGGGTCCCAACTATGGCTACACCTTC. Its protein product is CASSMYRGPNYGYTF.

V gene TRBV18 combines with J gene TRBJ1-6; TRBD1 matches at 11 bases. The CDR3 is made up of 15 amino acids. Trimming cost V 4 bases and J 8 bases; bases outside gene matches: 4. The germline V gene encodes CDR1 KGHSH and CDR2 LQKENI. CDR3 region: CASSRGTGGDSPLHF. For the CDR3, the DNA is TGTGCCAGCTCACGGGGGACAGGGGGTGATTCACCCCTCCACTTT.

This clone was recorded once. The chain couples TRBV6-4 to TRBJ2-2; 7 nucleotides agree with TRBD1. Germline CDR1 and CDR2: MRHNA and SNTAGT. The CDR3 has 14 residues. Trimming cost V 6 bases and J 2 bases; bases outside gene matches: 3. CDR3 residues: CASSRQGNTGELFF. For the CDR3, the DNA is TGTGCCAGCAGCCGACAGGGCAACACCGGGGAGCTGTTTTTT.